The 16 T cell receptor beta chains below were found in one sample sequenced in a study of regulatory T cells in long-lasting Graves disease. This sample's time point: newly diagnosed GD, antithyroid drugs for less than 3 months. PBMC RNA was the source of the TCR library. CDR3 regions were amplified by Arm-PCR using iRepertoire HTBI primers to build TCR beta libraries. One entry per CDR3 protein results from TCRdb running MiXCR on the multiplex PCR reads. The sample lists hundreds of thousands of distinct CDR3 sequences, 15% occurring once. This sample was also put to use in a study of T cells in Graves' hyperthyroidism and ophthalmopathy.

This specimen was peripheral blood mononuclear cells (PBMCs), taken at new diagnosis, from a patient treated with antithyroid drugs. The receptor set was obtained from a woman in her 40s with Graves disease.

There are many counts of this clonotype. The V call is TRBV12-3 or TRBV12-4, the J call TRBJ2-5, with 8 bases aligning to TRBD1. The CDR3 is 13 amino acids. V lost 8 bases, J lost 2 bases, and 4 bases stayed unmatched. The CDR3 region is CASGQGGQETQYF. CDR3 in DNA: TGTGCCAGCGGACAGGGAGGTCAAGAGACCCAGTACTTC.

Remarks on this clonotype: Given a much more abundant clone one base away, this may be a read error. The rearrangement joins TRBV7-2 to TRBJ1-6; TRBD1 agrees at 8 bases. The length of the CDR3 is 14 residues. Per germline, CDR1 SGHTA and CDR2 FQGNSA. CDR3: CASSLTGENSPLRF. CDR3 nucleotides: TGTGCCAGCAGCTTGACAGGGGAAAATTCACCCCTCCGCTTT.

This clonotype showed up many times. This chain connects TRBV11-2 to TRBJ1-1; 12 bases match TRBD1. The CDR3 length is 17 residues. CDR1 is SGHAT and CDR2 is FQNNGV in the germline V gene. The V segment lost 5 bases and the J segment 0 bases; nucleotides outside the gene matches: 7. CDR3 DNA: TGTGCCAGCAGCCTCTTTGGGACAGGGGGCATGAACACTGAAGCTTTCTTT. Translating it yields CASSLFGTGGMNTEAFF.

This clonotype was counted ten times or more. The chain is built from TRBV28 and TRBJ2-7; D uncertain. V was shortened by 5 bases and J by 0 bases, with 11 bases between the two germline ends. CDR3 length: 14 amino acids. Germline lookup yields CDR1 MDHEN and CDR2 SYDVKM. The CDR3 DNA follows: TGTGCCAGCAGTAGAACGGTACGCTCCTACGAGCAGTACTTC. Translated: CASSRTVRSYEQYF.

This clonotype was observed a few times. In this CDR3 the conserved last residue, phenylalanine or tryptophan, is missing, so a read error is likely. The chain carries TRBV12-3 or TRBV12-4 and TRBJ2-5; 8 bases align to TRBD2. TRBJ2-1 explains the end of the DNA better; the J call may be wrong. This CDR3 comprises 12 residues. The CDR3 sequence: CASQSGSNEQFL. CDR3 in DNA: TGTGCCAGCCAGAGCGGGAGTAATGAGCAGTTCCTC.

This clonotype was recorded at least ten times. The V and J genes are TRBV27 and TRBJ1-6; D is uncertain. The CDR3 contains 11 residues. The V end lost 7 bases, the J end lost 16 bases, and 14 bases lay between the germline ends. Looked up from germline, CDR1 is MNHEY and CDR2 is SMNVEV (reference sequence). CDR3 in DNA: TGTGCCAGCACCGCTTGGAAGGCGCTCCACTTT. Amino acid sequence: CASTAWKALHF.

This clonotype was seen many times. The V gene is TRBV28, the J gene TRBJ2-7, with 8 bases matching TRBD1. Trimming at V came to 3 bases and at J to 6 bases, leaving 10 bases not matched to a gene. The CDR3 sequence is 15 residues long. CDR1 is MDHEN and CDR2 is SYDVKM in the germline V gene. The DNA for the CDR3 is TGTGCCAGCAGTTTGGCGGCAGGGGGCGGACCCGAGCAGTACTTC. This translates into CASSLAAGGGPEQYF.

This clonotype was observed at least ten times. Here the CDR3 DNA reads TGTGCCAGCAGGGTAGCGGGAGGAAAAGAGACCCAGTACTTC. This codes for CASRVAGGKETQYF. J is TRBJ2-5 and V is TRBV6-1; TRBD2 matches at 10 bases. Germline V gene data show CDR1 as MNHNS and CDR2 as SASEGT. V lost 6 bases to trimming and J lost 3 bases; unmatched junction nucleotides: 4. This CDR3 spans 14 amino acids.

This clonotype was seen only a few times. The chain links TRBV5-5 to TRBJ2-7; no clear D gene. CDR1 is SGHKS, CDR2 YYEKEE, per germline (reference sequence). The CDR3 consists of 14 residues. The germline V and J ends were trimmed by 0 bases and 3 bases, with 10 bases remaining between them. DNA for the CDR3: TGTGCCAGCAGCTTGGGCTATGGAGACTACGAGCAGTACTTC. It translates to CASSLGYGDYEQYF.

This clonotype has a count of ten or more. This chain uses TRBV9 with TRBJ1-3, with D maybe TRBD1 (6 bases). Germline lookup yields CDR1 SGDLS and CDR2 YYNGEE. V shed 0 bases and J shed 2 bases, with 18 bases lying between them. The CDR3 covers 18 residues. CDR3 protein: CASSVDIGGRVAGNTIYF. CDR3 nucleotides: TGTGCCAGCAGCGTAGATATTGGGGGGCGCGTGGCTGGAAACACCATATATTTT. The variable domain in full, with the rest retrieved from reference TRBV9 and TRBJ1-3, is DSGVTQTPKHLITATGQRVTLRCSPRSGDLSVYWYQQSLDQGLQFLIQYYNGEERAKGNILERFSAQQFPDLHSELNLSSLELGDSALYFCASSVDIGGRVAGNTIYFGEGSWLTVV.

This clonotype was picked up many times. The J gene is TRBJ2-3, the V gene TRBV28; D is possibly TRBD1 (7 bases). V shed 2 bases and J shed 6 bases, with 18 bases lying between them. Germline V lookup: CDR1 MDHEN, CDR2 SYDVKM. This CDR3 has 16 residues. For the CDR3, the DNA is TGTGCCAGCAGTTTACGGGGGCTAGGGGGCTTGGATACGCAGTATTTT. Translating gives CASSLRGLGGLDTQYF.

In its sample, this clonotype was seen many times. The genes are TRBV11-2 and TRBJ2-3; possibly TRBD2 for D (5 bases). The V gene lost 3 bases and the J gene lost 0 bases, with 13 bases spanning the gap. This CDR3 spans 16 amino acids. CDR1 is SGHAT and CDR2 is FQNNGV in the germline V gene. The CDR3 region is CASSFGGRFSTDTQYF. CDR3 in DNA: TGTGCCAGCAGCTTTGGAGGCAGGTTTAGCACAGATACGCAGTATTTT.

There are a few counts of this clonotype. V usage is TRBV28 and J usage is TRBJ2-5; 7 bases match TRBD1. CDR3 length: 11 residues. The germline CDR1 and CDR2 sequences are MDHEN and SYDVKM. V shed 5 bases and J 12 bases; nucleotides not matched to a gene: 6. The CDR3 coding sequence is TGTGCCAGCAGTCTAGGGACAGCAGAGTACTTC. Encoded protein: CASSLGTAEYF.

Regarding this clonotype: Being one base from a much bigger clone, this may be a read error. Because the CDR3 is missing its conserved closing phenylalanine or tryptophan, this is likely a read error. This chain links TRBV30 with TRBJ2-7, with TRBD1 as a possible D gene (5 bases). Trimming stripped 5 bases from V and 2 bases from J, with 16 bases between. Germline V gene lookup returns CDR1 GTSNPN and CDR2 SVGIG (reference sequence). The CDR3 sequence is 14 residues long. CDR3 sequence reads: CAWDPHRSAYEQYL. The DNA for the CDR3 is TGTGCCTGGGACCCTCACAGGTCAGCCTACGAGCAGTACTTG.

This clonotype was counted at least ten times. The J gene is TRBJ1-4, the V gene TRBV28, with D unresolved. V was shortened by 3 bases and J by 8 bases, with 13 bases between the two germline ends. In germline, CDR1 is MDHEN, CDR2 SYDVKM. This CDR3 spans 14 amino acids. The CDR3 spells CASSLTSHGEKLFF. In DNA form, the CDR3 reads TGTGCCAGCAGTTTGACTTCCCATGGGGAAAAACTGTTTTTT.

This clonotype turned up a few times. CDR3 nucleotides: TGTGCCAGCAGCCAAGCGGACCCCAGCGGGACTTACAATGAGCAGTTCTTC. It translates to CASSQADPSGTYNEQFF. The rearrangement links TRBV3-1 to TRBJ2-1; TRBD2 agrees at 7 bases. This CDR3 region has 17 residues. Trimming cost V 1 base and J 4 bases; bases outside gene matches: 10. Germline V lookup: CDR1 LGHDT, CDR2 YNNKEL (reference sequence).